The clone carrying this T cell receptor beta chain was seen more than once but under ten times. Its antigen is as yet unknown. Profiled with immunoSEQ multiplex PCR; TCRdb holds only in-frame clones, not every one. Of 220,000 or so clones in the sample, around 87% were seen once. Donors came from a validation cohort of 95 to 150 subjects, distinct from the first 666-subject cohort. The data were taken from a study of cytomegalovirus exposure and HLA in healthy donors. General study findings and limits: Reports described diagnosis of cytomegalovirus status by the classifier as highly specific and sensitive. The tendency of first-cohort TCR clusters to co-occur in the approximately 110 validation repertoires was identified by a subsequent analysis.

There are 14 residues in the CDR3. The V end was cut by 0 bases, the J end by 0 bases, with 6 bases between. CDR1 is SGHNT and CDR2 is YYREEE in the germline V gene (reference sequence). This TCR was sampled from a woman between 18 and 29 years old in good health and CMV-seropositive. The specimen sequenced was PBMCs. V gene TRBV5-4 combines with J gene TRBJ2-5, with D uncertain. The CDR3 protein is CASSLVADQETQYF. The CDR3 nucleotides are TGTGCCAGCAGCTTGGTCGCGGACCAAGAGACCCAGTACTTC.